Listed here is a single T cell receptor beta chain. Its cognate antigen has yet to be identified. Qualities for individual bases were not recorded, and no much larger clone is one base off. These data belong to a study of blood T cell repertoires in COVID-19 (dated by TCRdb to about 2020). Study-wide context: Collaborator samples came from the United States, Italy and Spain and covered acute and convalescent phases of COVID-19. The material from the prospective study consisted of cDNA or gDNA derived from T cells, B-cell-depleted T cells, or PBMCs. The dataset comprised deeply sampled blood TCRbeta repertoires from subjects exposed to, actively infected with, or recovered from COVID-19. The repertoires were made available in a free public database intended to serve as a resource for research on the immune response to SARS-CoV-2. The samples were drawn from the first 160 participants of the ongoing ImmuneRACE study and from 1,254 subjects provided by 6 global collaborators. Nearly every sample came with metadata listing a de-identified subject ID, COVID-19 status, age in years and sex. HLA class I and class II types, where available, came from metadata supplied by the sample provider rather than from assay-based typing. The investigation overall reported the following: The quantity of clinical and demographic metadata differed by source and by participant and was supplied without curation.

TCRbeta CDR3 regions were amplified from genomic DNA using the immunoSEQ Assay, a bias-controlled multiplex PCR. The authors processed their data as follows. Nucleated cell counts per sample were estimated from amplification of reference gene primers within the assay. To quantify the absolute abundance of each unique TCRbeta CDR3 rearrangement, sequence reads were collapsed and filtered. For each sample, productive Simpson clonality was calculated as the square root of Simpson's diversity index over productive rearrangements. What TCRdb holds here is the immuneACCESS table cut down to in-frame rearrangements. Part of the clones is not present; checked against another copy, under half of the missing clones reflect an unresolved V gene, and the others are unexplained. The V and J calls and clone size come from that table; D and trimming were worked out from the DNA. This sample holds 320,000 or so clones; roughly 87% were observed only once. More than 0.8% of the sample is in the top ten clones.

Enrolling through a virtual design, the prospective study's participants ranged in age from roughly 18 to 90 years and lived across around 25 United States geographic areas. In the prospective study, participants were assigned to cohorts based on the clinical history participants reported in a screening survey and a study questionnaire. For ImmuneRACE Cohort 3, a participant was defined as recovered based on two consecutive negative NP/OP PCR tests, clearance by a healthcare professional, or resolution of symptoms. In the prospective study, whole blood, serum and a nasopharyngeal or oropharyngeal swab were collected from each participant by mobile phlebotomists. Additional blood draws and questionnaires over an approximately 2-month period could optionally be provided by prospective study participants. Prospective study blood samples were shipped either frozen or at room temperature before DNA extraction.

V was cut back by 2 bases and J by 1 base, leaving a gap of 10 bases between them. The CDR3 numbers 15 residues from cysteine through phenylalanine. Kept here is only the CDR3 DNA, which spans 45 bases and is read in frame from base 1. The CDR1 and CDR2 encoded by the germline V gene are MNHEY and SVGAGI. Source material: PBMCs or T cells enriched from blood (not recorded which). This sequence was found in a woman aged 25 to 39 who had recovered from COVID-19. In this chain, TRBV6-5 is recombined with TRBJ2-3; too little of a D gene remains to name it. The DNA is as follows: TGTGCCAGCAGTTACGTGGCCTTCGGCACAGATACGCAGTATTTT. It specifies CASSYVAFGTDTQYF.